This T cell receptor (beta chain) was captured in a study of cytomegalovirus exposure and HLA in healthy donors. Vbeta (60) and Jbeta (13) primers were used in the PCR. TCRdb's copy holds only in-frame clones and misses some; the assay was immunoSEQ multiplex PCR. Of 160,000 or so clones in the sample, around 79% were seen once. Regarding the study as a whole: Follow-up analysis later connected one missense variant in DCLRE1C with trimming of TCR beta V- and J-genes. What a later analysis showed was that several of the most significant clusters appeared linked to common viral pathogens.

Note on this clone: The antigen is undetermined.

Sequencing input: PBMCs. The origin of this receptor is a middle-aged woman in good health and CMV-seronegative.

CDR3 coding DNA: TGTGCCAGCAGCTTAGGGACAGGGGACGACTATGGCTACACCTTC. Its translation: CASSLGTGDDYGYTF. The J gene is TRBJ1-2, the V gene TRBV7-9; 9 nucleotides line up with TRBD1. The CDR3 covers 15 residues. V gave up 1 base and J gave up 3 bases; unmatched junction bases: 3. Germline V gene sequence: CDR1 SEHNR, CDR2 FQNEAQ (reference sequence). The variable domain in full, with the rest retrieved from reference TRBV7-9 and TRBJ1-2, is DTGVSQNPRHKITKRGQNVTFRCDPISEHNRLYWYRQTLGQGPEFLTYFQNEAQLEKSRLLSDRFSAERPKGSFSTLEIQRTEQGDSAMYLCASSLGTGDDYGYTFGSGTRLTVV.